This T cell receptor (beta chain) was identified in a study of chemoradiotherapy in HPV16-positive cancers. Method: immunoSEQ multiplex PCR; TCRdb's copy keeps in-frame clones and lacks some. The sample carries about 5,800 clones, 70% to 90% recorded once. With V trimmed by 3 bases and J by 0 bases, 6 bases remained unmatched. Germline CDR1 is LGHNA and CDR2 is YNFKEQ. The length of the CDR3 is 17 residues. The clonotype originates from a human donor with HPV-associated anogenital cancer. The sample consisted of blood, taken from a patient who underwent chemoradiotherapy. The chain is built from TRBV4-2 and TRBJ2-1; TRBD2 matches at 9 bases. CDR3 DNA sequence: TGTGCCAGCAGCCAGGCGACTAGCGGATCCTCCTACAATGAGCAGTTCTTC. Translating gives CASSQATSGSSYNEQFF.